A selection of T cell receptor beta chains follows, all from one sample in a study of blood T cell repertoires in COVID-19. Sequenced by immunoSEQ multiplex PCR; TCRdb stores in-frame clones only, minus some. The sample carries fewer than 100,000 clones, 70% to 80% recorded once. The sample taken for sequencing was peripheral blood. The source is a human donor in a cohort sampled during active COVID-19. Both conserved end residues are part of each CDR3. D genes are given only for firm matches. Clone size, where shown, is once, few, many, or a class for clones that have expanded.

abundance: -; v_gene: TRBV27; d_gene: -; j_gene: TRBJ1-1; CDR3aa: CASSTRGSNTEAFF; CDR3nt: TGTGCCAGCAGTACCAGGGGCTCGAACACTGAAGCTTTCTTT
abundance: many; v_gene: TRBV4-1; d_gene: TRBD2; j_gene: TRBJ2-7; CDR3aa: CASSQDLLEREREQYF; CDR3nt: TGCGCCAGCAGCCAAGATTTGCTGGAGCGGGAGAGGGAGCAGTACTTC
abundance: -; v_gene: TRBV14; d_gene: -; j_gene: TRBJ1-6; CDR3aa: CASSQSLGGGSPLHF; CDR3nt: TGTGCCAGCAGCCAATCACTAGGCGGTGGTTCACCCCTCCACTTT
abundance: -; v_gene: TRBV6-1; d_gene: -; j_gene: TRBJ1-6; CDR3aa: CASSEVGGADSPLHF; CDR3nt: TGTGCCAGCAGTGAAGTGGGCGGGGCCGATTCACCCCTCCACTTT
abundance: -; v_gene: TRBV11-2; d_gene: TRBD1; j_gene: TRBJ1-1; CDR3aa: CASSEWTGETEAFF; CDR3nt: TGTGCCAGCAGCGAATGGACAGGGGAGACTGAAGCTTTCTTT
abundance: -; v_gene: TRBV5-1; d_gene: TRBD1; j_gene: TRBJ2-2; CDR3aa: CASSPGQGSTGELFF; CDR3nt: TGCGCCAGCAGCCCGGGACAGGGGTCGACCGGGGAGCTGTTTTTT
abundance: -; v_gene: TRBV27; d_gene: TRBD1; j_gene: TRBJ1-4; CDR3aa: CASSPTGITNEKLFF; CDR3nt: TGTGCCAGCAGTCCGACAGGGATAACTAATGAAAAACTGTTTTTT
abundance: -; v_gene: TRBV5-1; d_gene: -; j_gene: TRBJ2-2; CDR3aa: CASSLDSNTGELFF; CDR3nt: TGCGCCAGCAGCTTGGACTCCAACACCGGGGAGCTGTTTTTT
abundance: -; v_gene: TRBV5-1; d_gene: -; j_gene: TRBJ2-7; CDR3aa: CASSPGGSRAYEQYF; CDR3nt: TGCGCCAGCAGCCCCGGAGGGTCTCGGGCCTACGAGCAGTACTTC
abundance: -; v_gene: TRBV27; d_gene: TRBD2; j_gene: TRBJ2-1; CDR3aa: CASSSPGLAVLPFSYNEQFF; CDR3nt: TGTGCCAGCAGTTCTCCGGGACTAGCGGTACTACCCTTCTCCTACAATGAGCAGTTCTTC
abundance: once; v_gene: TRBV15; d_gene: TRBD2; j_gene: TRBJ2-5; CDR3aa: CATSSRRGGTETQYF; CDR3nt: TGTGCCACCAGCAGTCGACGGGGAGGGACGGAGACCCAGTACTTC
abundance: -; v_gene: TRBV10-1; d_gene: TRBD1; j_gene: TRBJ1-2; CDR3aa: CASSESGQFGYTF; CDR3nt: TGCGCCAGCAGTGAGTCGGGACAGTTTGGCTACACCTTC
abundance: -; v_gene: TRBV7-8; d_gene: -; j_gene: TRBJ2-6; CDR3aa: CASSFTGGDSGANVLTF; CDR3nt: TGTGCCAGCAGCTTTACAGGCGGGGACTCTGGGGCCAACGTCCTGACTTTC
abundance: -; v_gene: TRBV4-1; d_gene: -; j_gene: TRBJ2-7; CDR3aa: CASSLGTQSSYEQYF; CDR3nt: TGCGCCAGCAGCCTGGGGACTCAAAGCTCCTACGAGCAGTACTTC
abundance: -; v_gene: TRBV28; d_gene: TRBD1; j_gene: TRBJ1-6; CDR3aa: CASSTGTGLLLSSPLHF; CDR3nt: TGTGCCAGCAGTACGGGGACAGGGTTATTATTGAGTTCACCCCTCCACTTT
abundance: -; v_gene: TRBV24-1; d_gene: TRBD2; j_gene: TRBJ2-3; CDR3aa: CATSVVLRELRYF; CDR3nt: TGTGCCACCAGTGTGGTTCTGCGGGAGCTGCGGTATTTT
abundance: -; v_gene: TRBV4-2; d_gene: TRBD2; j_gene: TRBJ2-7; CDR3aa: CASSRGTSGDSYEQYF; CDR3nt: TGTGCCAGCAGCCGGGGAACTAGCGGGGACTCCTACGAGCAGTACTTC
abundance: few; v_gene: TRBV3-1/TRBV3-2; d_gene: -; j_gene: TRBJ2-1; CDR3aa: CASSRSGARFEQFF; CDR3nt: TGTGCCAGCAGCCGATCAGGGGCGCGGTTTGAGCAGTTCTTC
abundance: -; v_gene: TRBV15; d_gene: TRBD1; j_gene: TRBJ2-7; CDR3aa: CATSAPGQGSYEQYF; CDR3nt: TGTGCCACCAGCGCCCCGGGACAGGGCTCCTACGAGCAGTACTTC
abundance: -; v_gene: TRBV28; d_gene: TRBD1; j_gene: TRBJ1-4; CDR3aa: CASSLLGQTTNEKLFF; CDR3nt: TGTGCCAGCAGTTTATTGGGACAGACAACTAATGAAAAACTGTTTTTT
abundance: -; v_gene: TRBV29-1; d_gene: TRBD1; j_gene: TRBJ2-5; CDR3aa: CSVDRVGAQYF; CDR3nt: TGCAGCGTGGACAGGGTCGGGGCCCAGTACTTC
abundance: -; v_gene: TRBV25-1; d_gene: -; j_gene: TRBJ1-6; CDR3aa: CASRGRLNSPLHF; CDR3nt: TGTGCCAGCAGGGGCCGGCTTAATTCACCCCTCCACTTT
abundance: few; v_gene: TRBV12-3/TRBV12-4; d_gene: TRBD2; j_gene: TRBJ2-2; CDR3aa: CASSRGDGGELFF; CDR3nt: TGTGCCAGCAGTCGGGGGGACGGCGGGGAGCTGTTTTTT
abundance: -; v_gene: TRBV21-1; d_gene: -; j_gene: TRBJ2-7; CDR3aa: CASSLVGPYEQYF; CDR3nt: TGTGCCAGCAGCTTGGTGGGCCCCTACGAGCAGTACTTC
abundance: -; v_gene: TRBV3-1/TRBV3-2; d_gene: TRBD2; j_gene: TRBJ2-1; CDR3aa: CASSQPGLVNNEQFF; CDR3nt: TGTGCCAGCAGCCAACCGGGACTAGTGAACAATGAGCAGTTCTTC
abundance: -; v_gene: TRBV7-9; d_gene: -; j_gene: TRBJ1-1; CDR3aa: CASSLQVAEAFF; CDR3nt: TGTGCCAGCAGCTTACAGGTCGCTGAAGCTTTCTTT
abundance: -; v_gene: TRBV19; d_gene: -; j_gene: TRBJ1-1; CDR3aa: CASSIGQGLNTEAFF; CDR3nt: TGTGCCAGTAGTATAGGCCAGGGCTTGAACACTGAAGCTTTCTTT
abundance: -; v_gene: TRBV7-2; d_gene: -; j_gene: TRBJ2-5; CDR3aa: CASSPESARGETQYF; CDR3nt: TGTGCCAGCAGCCCCGAATCCGCGCGCGGGGAGACCCAGTACTTC
abundance: -; v_gene: TRBV20-1; d_gene: TRBD2; j_gene: TRBJ2-3; CDR3aa: CSASVGAGGRTDTQYF; CDR3nt: TGCAGTGCTAGTGTCGGGGCGGGAGGGCGCACAGATACGCAGTATTTT
abundance: -; v_gene: TRBV7-9; d_gene: -; j_gene: TRBJ1-6; CDR3aa: CASSPQRRGNSPLHF; CDR3nt: TGTGCCAGCAGCCCCCAACGGCGGGGAAATTCACCCCTCCACTTT
abundance: -; v_gene: TRBV15; d_gene: TRBD1; j_gene: TRBJ2-1; CDR3aa: CATSRGQGRPYNEQFF; CDR3nt: TGTGCCACCAGCCGGGGACAGGGCCGGCCCTACAATGAGCAGTTCTTC
abundance: -; v_gene: TRBV7-9; d_gene: TRBD1; j_gene: TRBJ2-6; CDR3aa: CASSRDSSGANVLTF; CDR3nt: TGTGCCAGCAGCCGGGACAGCTCTGGGGCCAACGTCCTGACTTTC
abundance: -; v_gene: TRBV7-8; d_gene: TRBD1; j_gene: TRBJ2-7; CDR3aa: CASSRDRGGEQYF; CDR3nt: TGTGCCAGCAGCCGGGACAGGGGAGGGGAGCAGTACTTC
abundance: -; v_gene: TRBV19; d_gene: TRBD1; j_gene: TRBJ2-2; CDR3aa: CASSRDRGGLRNTGELFF; CDR3nt: TGTGCCAGTAGCAGGGACAGGGGCGGACTTCGAAACACCGGGGAGCTGTTTTTT
abundance: -; v_gene: TRBV19; d_gene: TRBD2; j_gene: TRBJ2-3; CDR3aa: CASSSRTSGLSTDTQYF; CDR3nt: TGTGCCAGTAGTTCCAGGACTAGCGGGCTTAGCACAGATACGCAGTATTTT
abundance: -; v_gene: TRBV30; d_gene: -; j_gene: TRBJ2-1; CDR3aa: CAWSTAGLYNEQFF; CDR3nt: TGTGCCTGGAGTACAGCGGGCCTATACAATGAGCAGTTCTTC
abundance: few; v_gene: TRBV18; d_gene: -; j_gene: TRBJ2-7; CDR3aa: CASSPQGVSSYEQYF; CDR3nt: TGTGCCAGCTCACCACAGGGGGTAAGCTCCTACGAGCAGTACTTC
abundance: -; v_gene: TRBV29-1; d_gene: -; j_gene: TRBJ2-7; CDR3aa: CSVRGAGDYEQYF; CDR3nt: TGCAGCGTTCGAGGAGCAGGGGACTACGAGCAGTACTTC
abundance: -; v_gene: TRBV5-6; d_gene: -; j_gene: TRBJ2-5; CDR3aa: CASSLGYGETQYF; CDR3nt: TGTGCCAGCAGCTTGGGATACGGAGAGACCCAGTACTTC